The rows below give T cell receptor beta chains drawn from one sample of a study of shared clonotypes between healthy human individuals. Here immunoSEQ multiplex PCR was the method, and the copy in TCRdb shows in-frame clones only, minus some. The sample contains around 510,000 clones, 90% to 97% of which appear only once. Sequenced sample: naive CD4+ T cells sorted from blood. These TCRs come from a woman in her 30s in good health. The CDR3 runs from the conserved cysteine through the conserved F or W. A D gene is named only where the DNA matches it firmly. The size of a clone is reported for some rows only, either as once, few or many, or as a class for expanded clones.

TRBV28	.	.	TRBJ1-4	CASSPMGENEKLFF	TGTGCCAGCAGCCCTATGGGAGAGAATGAAAAACTGTTTTTT
TRBV6-5	once	TRBD2	TRBJ2-7	CASSSAGVGEYEQYF	TGTGCCAGCAGTTCGGCGGGAGTTGGGGAATACGAGCAGTACTTC
TRBV28	.	.	TRBJ1-2	CASRLDSPEGGYTF	TGTGCCAGCAGGCTGGACAGCCCTGAAGGTGGCTACACCTTC
TRBV6-6	.	.	TRBJ2-2	CASSYKAEFDGELFF	TGTGCCAGCAGTTACAAGGCGGAGTTTGATGGGGAGCTGTTTTTT
TRBV7-2	.	.	TRBJ2-1	CASSLEEGRPYNEQFF	TGTGCCAGCAGTCTAGAGGAGGGAAGGCCCTACAATGAGCAGTTCTTC
TRBV7-9	once	.	TRBJ1-1	CASSLSRRNTEAFF	TGTGCCAGCAGCTTATCCAGGCGGAACACTGAAGCTTTCTTT
TRBV6-1	.	.	TRBJ1-2	CASSVAGVGYTF	TGTGCCAGCAGTGTAGCAGGGGTTGGCTACACCTTC
TRBV12-5	.	.	TRBJ2-1	CASGPSYNEQFF	TGTGCTAGTGGACCATCATACAATGAGCAGTTCTTC
TRBV5-1	.	.	TRBJ2-1	CASSWGTTLNEQFF	TGCGCCAGCAGTTGGGGAACCACCCTAAATGAGCAGTTCTTC
TRBV11-2	.	TRBD2	TRBJ2-5	CASSLAFRTSGSQEQYF	TGTGCCAGCAGCTTAGCATTCCGGACTAGCGGGAGTCAAGAGCAGTACTTC
TRBV21-1	.	.	TRBJ2-3	CASSKDSETDTQYF	TGTGCCAGCAGCAAAGACTCGGAGACAGATACGCAGTATTTT
TRBV28	.	.	TRBJ2-3	CASRNQVDTQYF	TGTGCCAGTCGGAACCAGGTGGATACGCAGTATTTT
TRBV27	.	TRBD1	TRBJ2-4	CASSPYLVSGGLTKNIQYF	TGTGCCAGCAGTCCGTACCTCGTCTCAGGGGGCCTGACCAAAAACATTCAGTACTTC
TRBV28	.	TRBD1	TRBJ1-5	CASSEGTGKQPQHF	TGTGCCAGCAGTGAAGGGACAGGGAAACAGCCCCAGCATTTT
TRBV27	.	.	TRBJ1-1	CASSSGVAEAFF	TGTGCCAGCAGTTCGGGTGTCGCTGAAGCTTTCTTT
TRBV5-1	.	TRBD1	TRBJ2-1	CASSKDRERAEQFF	TGCGCCAGCAGCAAAGACAGGGAACGGGCTGAGCAGTTCTTC
TRBV6-5	.	.	TRBJ2-5	CASSYQGRQETQYF	TGTGCCAGCAGTTATCAGGGGCGCCAAGAGACCCAGTACTTC
TRBV7-3	.	TRBD2	TRBJ2-7	CASSLTGAGDGYEQYF	TGTGCCAGCAGCTTAACCGGGGCGGGAGATGGGTACGAGCAGTACTTC
TRBV6-5	.	.	TRBJ2-5	CASSLTATGETQYF	TGTGCCAGCAGTTTAACCGCGACGGGAGAGACCCAGTACTTC
TRBV13	once	.	TRBJ1-4	CASSLRTERGKLFF	TGTGCCAGCAGCTTACGAACAGAACGGGGAAAACTGTTTTTT
TRBV19	.	TRBD1	TRBJ1-4	CASSFLPGQNEKLFF	TGTGCCAGTAGTTTCCTCCCGGGACAGAATGAAAAACTGTTTTTT
TRBV28	.	.	TRBJ2-7	CASSLLSEQYF	TGTGCCAGCAGTTTATTAAGCGAGCAGTACTTC